This TCR beta chain is from a study of memory CD4+ T cells and cytomegalovirus serostatus. V shed 3 bases and J shed 2 bases, with 8 bases lying between them. Per the germline V gene, CDR1 is SGHNT and CDR2 is YENEEA. The CDR3 has 14 residues. TCRdb's table, derived via immunoSEQ multiplex PCR, lists solely in-frame clones and lacks some. This table has about 47,000 clones, 74% appearing once. Single viable CD3+CD4+CD8-CD45RO+ cells were sorted as the memory CD4+ T cells. Positive selection with CD4 microbeads enriched total CD4+ T cells. Comments on this clone: The antigen remains undetermined.

Whole-study findings and limits: About 40% of the roughly 150 known CMV-associated TCRbeta sequences appeared in CD4+ memory. Suggested: most of the CMV-linked TCR signature lies in CD4+ memory cells.

This clonotype was sampled from an adult in good health and CMV-seropositive. The rearrangement uses TRBV11-3 and TRBJ2-1; D call uncertain. The sample consisted of memory CD4+ T cells from blood. CDR3 nucleotide sequence: TGTGCCAGCAGCTTGGATCACACCTACAATGAGCAGTTCTTC. Protein: CASSLDHTYNEQFF.